Shown below are 22 T cell receptor beta chains from a single sample sequenced in a study of blood T cells in healthy people across ages. Sample-barcoded 5' priming and a J-beta primer mix drove a second PCR of about 7 to 12 cycles. TCRdb reprocessed the 5' RACE reads with MiXCR, giving one entry per CDR3 protein. The repertoire consists of about 970,000 distinct CDR3 sequences, with roughly half occurring once and the leading ten covering over 20%. The sample taken for sequencing was blood. These receptor sequences come from a woman aged 55-75 years in good health.

CDR3 in amino acids: CASSHVTGGTDTQYF. DNA of the CDR3: TGTGCCAGCAGCCACGTGACAGGGGGCACAGATACGCAGTATTTT. The chain combines TRBV7-9 with TRBJ2-3; the match to TRBD1 covers 8 bases. The germline gives CDR1 SEHNR, CDR2 FQNEAQ (reference sequence). The CDR3 has 15 residues. Trimming removed 5 bases from V and 1 base from J; junction bases left unmatched: 5. Supplemented by reference TRBV7-9 and TRBJ2-3, the full variable domain reads DTGVSQNPRHKITKRGQNVTFRCDPISEHNRLYWYRQTLGQGPEFLTYFQNEAQLEKSRLLSDRFSAERPKGSFSTLEIQRTEQGDSAMYLCASSHVTGGTDTQYFGPGTRLTVL.

V is TRBV13 and J is TRBJ2-3; 11 nucleotides align to TRBD2. Germline V gives CDR1 PRHDT, CDR2 FYEKMQ (reference sequence). Losses at the gene ends were 7 bases for V and 1 base for J; bases not matched to a gene: 10. The CDR3 runs 17 residues. CDR3: CASNQQGSGRGTDTQYF. The CDR3, as DNA: TGTGCCAGCAACCAGCAGGGTAGCGGGAGGGGCACAGATACGCAGTATTTT.

This chain joins TRBV5-1 and TRBJ2-4; 8 nucleotides line up with TRBD2. The V gene end was trimmed by 0 bases and the J gene end by 13 bases; junction bases not matched to a gene: 12. Germline lookup yields CDR1 SGHRS and CDR2 YFSETQ. CDR3 length: 15 residues. The CDR3 loop is CASSLAGRAFSVQYF. CDR3 coding DNA: TGCGCCAGCAGCTTGGCCGGGAGGGCCTTCTCCGTGCAGTACTTC.

The chain recombines TRBV5-1 with TRBJ1-5; D not certain. Germline-derived CDR1 and CDR2 are SGHRS and YFSETQ. Trimming took 0 bases from V and 4 from J, leaving 8 bases between them. The CDR3 contains 14 residues. This CDR3 reads CASSLEGPNQPQHF. The CDR3 DNA is TGCGCCAGCAGCTTGGAAGGTCCGAATCAGCCCCAGCATTTT.

Remarks on this clonotype: The junction departs from germline at one end; a sequencing error may be responsible. The J gene is TRBJ1-4, the V gene TRBV19; the D is unclear. Germline CDR1 is LNHDA and CDR2 is SQIVND (reference sequence). CDR3 length equals 13 residues. The CDR3 sequence is CASRNSLAETLFF. The DNA of the CDR3 is TGTGCCAGTAGGAACTCGTTGGCGGAAACACTGTTTTTT.

The chain recombines TRBV6-2 or TRBV6-3 with TRBJ2-1; TRBD2 agrees at 10 bases. V lost 6 bases, J lost 4 bases, and 9 bases stayed unmatched. CDR3 length: 16 residues. Germline V gene sequence: CDR1 MNHEY, CDR2 SVGEGT. The CDR3 DNA is TGTGCCAGCAGATCAAGGACTAGCGGACATTACAATGAGCAGTTCTTC. This gives the protein CASRSRTSGHYNEQFF.

The gene calls are TRBV28 and TRBJ2-5; weak D call: TRBD2 (6 bases). V was cut by 8 bases and J by 2 bases, with 18 bases left in between. The CDR3 is 15 amino acids. Germline CDR1 is MDHEN and CDR2 is SYDVKM. This CDR3 is CASSDPGDFQETQYF. Here the CDR3 DNA reads TGTGCCAGCTCGGATCCGGGAGACTTTCAAGAGACCCAGTACTTC.

V usage is TRBV5-5 and J usage is TRBJ2-5, with TRBD1 matching 9 bases. The J call may be faulty, since TRBJ2-7 better matches the DNA end. CDR1 SGHKS and CDR2 YYEKEE come from the germline V gene (reference sequence). This CDR3 spans 14 amino acids. CDR3 sequence reads: CASSPRTGEREQYF. The CDR3 region has the DNA TGTGCCAGCAGTCCTCGGACAGGGGAGCGCGAGCAGTACTTC.

This clonotype was detected only a few times. V is TRBV12-3 or TRBV12-4 and J is TRBJ2-7, with D unresolved. This CDR3 has 12 residues. The V end lost 5 bases, the J end lost 3 bases, and 8 bases lay between the germline ends. CDR3: CASSRALYEQYF. CDR3 coding DNA: TGTGCCAGCAGTAGGGCTCTCTACGAGCAGTACTTC.

The chain recombines TRBV27 with TRBJ2-5, with a tentative D call TRBD2 (6 bases). The CDR3 is made up of 15 amino acids. Trimming removed 7 bases from V and 4 bases from J, with 19 bases in between. Germline V lookup: CDR1 MNHEY, CDR2 SMNVEV (reference sequence). As DNA, the CDR3 is TGTGCCAGCACCCGAGAAGGGAGGAGGACAGAGACCCAGTACTTC. Residues: CASTREGRRTETQYF.

The genes are TRBV20-1 and TRBJ2-1, with D possibly matching TRBD2 (5 bases). Near its end, the DNA agrees better with TRBJ2-7, so the J call may be wrong. The CDR3 length is 14 residues. The germline V gene has CDR1 DFQATT and CDR2 SNEGSKA (reference sequence). The CDR3 nucleotides are TGCAGTGCTAGTGGCGGACTCCCTTACAATGAGCAGTACTTC. It codes for CSASGGLPYNEQYF.

This chain uses TRBV20-1 with TRBJ2-3, with 8 bases lining up with TRBD1. This CDR3 is 14 amino acids long. Per the germline V gene, CDR1 is DFQATT and CDR2 is SNEGSKA (reference sequence). Trimming at V came to 2 bases and at J to 2 bases, leaving 3 bases not matched to a gene. The CDR3 protein is CSARSGQDTDTQYF. CDR3 DNA sequence: TGCAGTGCTAGATCGGGACAGGACACAGATACGCAGTATTTT.

The chain employs TRBV30 and TRBJ1-2; D unclear. Germline V gene sequence: CDR1 GTSNPN, CDR2 SVGIG (reference sequence). CDR3 length: 12 residues. Trimming took off 1 base at V and 2 bases at J, with 5 bases between the two ends. The CDR3 bases are TGTGCCTGGAGTGGCATCAACTATGGCTACACCTTC. It specifies CAWSGINYGYTF.

This clonotype was counted only a few times. The rearrangement uses TRBV2 and TRBJ1-5; D is unresolved. The CDR3 runs to 14 residues. V lost 4 bases and J 0 bases, leaving 7 bases between the germline ends. Germline values: CDR1 SNHLY, CDR2 FYNNEI. The CDR3: CASSASYSNQPQHF. The CDR3 region has the DNA TGTGCCAGCAGTGCGAGTTATAGCAATCAGCCCCAGCATTTT.

This clonotype was seen only a few times. The chain couples TRBV6-5 to TRBJ2-3; D is possibly TRBD1 or TRBD2 (5 bases each). Germline V gene data show CDR1 as MNHEY and CDR2 as SVGAGI. V was cut by 2 bases and J by 2 bases, with 11 bases left in between. The CDR3 loop spans 15 amino acids. CDR3 coding DNA: TGTGCCAGCAGTTACGAGCCGGGGCTCACAGATACGCAGTATTTT. Its translation: CASSYEPGLTDTQYF.

The table lists this clonotype with a few counts. CDR3 protein: CASSPFAYEQYF. The CDR3, as DNA: TGTGCCAGCAGCCCCTTTGCTTACGAGCAGTACTTC. The chain uses TRBV6-6 and TRBJ2-7; D unclear. Trimming shortened V by 6 bases and J by 4 bases, and 10 bases separated the two germline ends. Germline V gene sequence: CDR1 MNHNY, CDR2 SVGAGI (reference sequence). This CDR3 spans 12 amino acids.

The chain has TRBV7-9 and TRBJ2-2; tentative D call: TRBD1 (5 bases). With 1 base removed from V and 3 bases from J, the gap between germline ends came to 6 bases. Germline lookup yields CDR1 SEHNR and CDR2 FQNEAQ (reference sequence). The CDR3 runs 14 residues. CDR3 in DNA: TGTGCCAGCAGCTTAGGACAGTACACCGGGGAGCTGTTTTTT. It encodes CASSLGQYTGELFF. The whole variable domain, remainder taken from reference TRBV7-9 and TRBJ2-2, is DTGVSQNPRHKITKRGQNVTFRCDPISEHNRLYWYRQTLGQGPEFLTYFQNEAQLEKSRLLSDRFSAERPKGSFSTLEIQRTEQGDSAMYLCASSLGQYTGELFFGEGSRLTVL.

This chain connects TRBV5-1 to TRBJ1-1, with 9 bases fitting TRBD1. Losses at the gene ends were 4 bases for V and 6 bases for J; bases not matched to a gene: 7. CDR3 length: 14 residues. From germline, CDR1 is SGHRS and CDR2 YFSETQ. The CDR3 here is CASSPGQGSAEAFF. The CDR3 DNA follows: TGCGCCAGCAGCCCGGGACAGGGATCGGCTGAAGCTTTCTTT.

This clonotype showed up just a few times. The chain employs TRBV7-2 and TRBJ2-5; D perhaps matches TRBD2 (6 bases). V lost 1 base to trimming and J lost 9 bases, with 24 bases between them. CDR1 and CDR2 from the germline V gene are SGHTA and FQGNSA. This CDR3 has 17 residues. The CDR3 DNA sequence: TGTGCCAGCAGCTTAGACCCACCTGGGCGGGGTGCTTTGGCCCAGTACTTC. Protein: CASSLDPPGRGALAQYF.

The chain couples TRBV4-2 to TRBJ2-7; the D gene is possibly TRBD2 (6 bases). The CDR3 runs to 14 residues. Trimming cost V 3 bases and J 7 bases, with 16 bases left between them. Per germline, CDR1 LGHNA and CDR2 YNFKEQ. CDR3 in amino acids: CASSHVLRAGEQYF. The CDR3 nucleotides read TGTGCCAGCAGCCACGTCTTACGAGCGGGTGAGCAGTACTTC.

The chain couples TRBV4-3 to TRBJ2-7, with a possible D match to TRBD2 (6 bases). The CDR3 sequence is 16 residues long. The V end was cut by 1 base, the J end by 4 bases, with 17 bases between. Germline loops: CDR1 LGHNA, CDR2 YSLEER. Here the CDR3 DNA reads TGCGCCAGCAGCCAAGGACCGGGACTCGGGGGTTACGAGCAGTACTTC. Its protein is CASSQGPGLGGYEQYF.

This clonotype is a singleton in its sample. The gene calls are TRBV21-1 and TRBJ2-1; TRBD2, as called in the table, went unchecked against the DNA. TRBV21-1 is a listed pseudogene. The CDR3 is 15 amino acids. The CDR3 region has the DNA TGTGCCAGCAGTCAACTAGCGGAGTCTCGTAATGAGCAGTTCTTC. Translated: CASSQLAESRNEQFF.